The T cell receptor (beta chain) described here comes from a study of cytotoxic CD8 clonotypes in ibrutinib-treated CLL. The wider study: Of a cohort that held some eleven relapsed/refractory and around 16 treatment-naive patients, 17 to 18 were IGHV unmutated. Study findings and constraints: Contraction or stability on treatment characterized the public clonotypes, which were uncommon.

Points on this clone: Its target is not known.

Trimming pared 6 bases from V and 6 bases from J, leaving 14 bases between. Germline-derived CDR1 and CDR2 are MDHEN and SYDVKM. The CDR3 spans 14 residues. Sequencing sought depths of 1 in 200,000 to 1 in 1 million T cells. The data were produced by immunoSEQ multiplex PCR, yet TCRdb's version contains in-frame clones alone and is incomplete. The sample shows 130,000 or so clones, over 75% of them seen only once. The clonotype comes from a human donor with chronic lymphocytic leukemia. The V call is TRBV28, the J call TRBJ1-4, with no clear D. Material: PBMCs, obtained after 24 months of ibrutinib treatment. CDR3 protein: CASSSGALDEKLFF. The CDR3 region has the DNA TGTGCCAGCAGCAGTGGTGCGTTGGATGAAAAACTGTTTTTT.